These 21 T cell receptor beta chains were all obtained from the same sample, sequenced in a study of T cells in Graves' hyperthyroidism and ophthalmopathy. Amplified TCR beta CDR3 regions came from RNA transcripts. The HTBI set primed first-round TCR CDR3 RT-PCR. MiXCR, applied by TCRdb to the multiplex PCR reads, yields one record per CDR3 protein. The data show over 700,000 distinct CDR3 sequences, with about two fifths seen just once and 8% to 9% held by the top ten. The sequencing input was blood. The origin of the receptors is a man between 18 and 35 years old with Graves' hyperthyroidism.

This clonotype turned up a few times. The chain employs TRBV6-4 and TRBJ1-5; weak D call: TRBD1 (6 bases). The germline V gene has CDR1 MRHNA and CDR2 SNTAGT. The CDR3 consists of 16 residues. The germline V and J ends were trimmed by 5 bases and 0 bases, with 14 bases remaining between them. CDR3 protein: CASSFGDKSSNQPQHF. CDR3 bases: TGTGCCAGCAGTTTTGGGGACAAGAGTAGCAATCAGCCCCAGCATTTT.

To note about this clonotype: A much bigger clone sits one base away, suggesting this may be a read error. The chain has TRBV19 and TRBJ1-2; D uncertain. CDR1 is LNHDA, CDR2 SQIVND, per germline (reference sequence). CDR3 length: 11 residues. The CDR3 coding sequence is TGTGCCAGTAGTTGGAGATATGGCCACACCTTC. Residues: CASSWRYGHTF.

This clonotype was seen many times. The chain combines TRBV29-1 with TRBJ1-1; D unclear. The germline V gene has CDR1 SQVTM and CDR2 ANQGSEA. The CDR3 consists of 14 residues. CDR3 bases: TGCAGTCTTGTCATGCTGACGCATAACACTGAAGCTTTCTTT. It yields the protein CSLVMLTHNTEAFF.

The chain recombines TRBV2 with TRBJ2-6; the D call may be TRBD1 or TRBD2 (5 bases each). Between the trimmed V and J ends, which lost 5 bases and 4 bases, there was a span of 12 bases. The CDR3 has 15 amino acids. Per the germline V gene, CDR1 is SNHLY and CDR2 is FYNNEI. The CDR3 loop is CASSLEGKGANVLTF. In DNA, the CDR3 is TGTGCCAGCAGTTTAGAGGGGAAAGGGGCCAACGTCCTGACTTTC.

This clonotype has a count of ten or more. This rearrangement joins TRBV7-9 to TRBJ1-5; unclear D gene. The germline V and J ends were trimmed by 4 bases and 0 bases, with 7 bases remaining between them. The CDR3 spans 14 residues. Germline V gene sequence: CDR1 SEHNR, CDR2 FQNEAQ (reference sequence). The chain's CDR3 is CASSSTSSNQPQHF. CDR3 DNA sequence: TGTGCCAGCAGCTCTACAAGTAGCAATCAGCCCCAGCATTTT.

This clonotype was found many times. The chain couples TRBV19 to TRBJ1-4; D unresolved. Germline assignment: CDR1 LNHDA and CDR2 SQIVND (reference sequence). V was clipped by 7 bases and J by 5 bases, with 17 bases between them. CDR3 length equals 15 residues. This CDR3 is CASTPGGRLNEKLFF. CDR3 bases: TGTGCCAGTACCCCGGGAGGGCGGCTGAATGAAAAACTGTTTTTT.

As for this clonotype: Relative to the germline gene, one junction end is altered; a read error may explain this. The genes are TRBV5-1 and TRBJ2-7, with 9 bases matching TRBD2. The CDR3 consists of 15 residues. CDR1 is SGHRS, CDR2 YFSETQ, per germline. CDR3 protein: CASGLLAGGNYEQYF. CDR3 nucleotide sequence: TGCGCCAGCGGCTTGCTGGCGGGAGGGAACTACGAGCAGTACTTC.

This clonotype was seen a handful of times. The chain links TRBV19 to TRBJ1-1; the match to TRBD1 covers 8 bases. The trim removed 3 bases at V and 1 base at J, leaving 7 bases unmatched. The CDR3 contains 16 residues. The germline V gene has CDR1 LNHDA and CDR2 SQIVND (reference sequence). CDR3 nucleotide sequence: TGTGCCAGTAGTATCCCCCAGGGGGCCGGGAACACTGAAGCTTTCTTT. It translates to CASSIPQGAGNTEAFF.

This clonotype showed up just a few times. The gene calls are TRBV20-1 and TRBJ2-7; D might be TRBD2 (7 bases). The CDR3 contains 13 residues. Trimming pared 3 bases from V and 4 bases from J, leaving 13 bases between. Germline V CDR1 and CDR2: DFQATT, SNEGSKA (reference sequence). DNA for the CDR3: TGCAGTGCTAGTGGGGGGGCGGGTTACGAGCAGTACTTC. As protein: CSASGGAGYEQYF.

This clonotype was seen more than once but under ten times. This sequence joins TRBV9 and TRBJ2-5, with a possible D match to TRBD2 (5 bases). The J call may be incorrect, as the DNA end agrees better with TRBJ2-1. In germline, CDR1 is SGDLS, CDR2 YYNGEE. The CDR3 has 13 amino acids. The CDR3 loop reads CASSVYPGETQFF. In nucleotides, the CDR3 is TGTGCCAGCAGCGTATACCCCGGGGAGACCCAGTTCTTC.

This clonotype occurred many times. The CDR3 DNA reads as TGTGCCATCAGCGGCCAGGGGGCCCAAGAGACCCAGTACTTC. The encoded protein is CAISGQGAQETQYF. This sequence joins TRBV10-3 and TRBJ2-5; 8 bases are a match to TRBD1. The germline V gene has CDR1 ENHRY and CDR2 SYGVKD. V was clipped by 6 bases and J by 1 base; unmatched bases: 4. The CDR3 spans 14 residues.

The V call is TRBV25-1, the J call TRBJ2-2; TRBD1 agrees at 7 bases. The length of the CDR3 is 15 residues. Trimming at V came to 6 bases and at J to 5 bases, leaving 9 bases not matched to a gene. Germline CDR1 MGHDK, CDR2 SYGVNS. The CDR3 is CASSLRTGSTGELFF. Written as DNA, the CDR3 is TGTGCCAGCAGCCTTAGGACAGGTTCTACCGGGGAGCTGTTTTTT.

This clonotype has only a few counts. V usage is TRBV7-3 and J usage is TRBJ2-3; D is ambiguous. This CDR3 region has 13 residues. Germline V gene sequence: CDR1 SGHTA, CDR2 FQGTGA. V shed 3 bases and J shed 1 base, with 5 bases lying between them. The CDR3, as DNA: TGTGCCAGCAGCTTTCGCGGCACAGATACGCAGTATTTT. It codes for CASSFRGTDTQYF.

The chain links TRBV12-3 or TRBV12-4 to TRBJ1-2; 8 bases are shared with TRBD1. V shed 5 bases and J 3 bases; nucleotides not matched to a gene: 8. This CDR3 has 15 residues. CDR3 loop: CASSAWTGLDYGYTF. The CDR3 nucleotides read TGTGCCAGCAGTGCATGGACAGGGCTGGACTATGGCTACACCTTC.

V and J are TRBV6-1 and TRBJ2-7; D remains ambiguous. The germline V gene has CDR1 MNHNS and CDR2 SASEGT. The CDR3 is made up of 14 amino acids. V was pared by 3 bases and J by 6 bases, with 15 bases between. CDR3 residues: CASSELQLQIEQYF. The CDR3 nucleotides are TGTGCCAGCAGTGAGTTACAGTTACAAATCGAGCAGTACTTC.

The chain employs TRBV2 and TRBJ2-3; D gene ambiguous. The CDR3 length is 16 residues. Germline V lookup: CDR1 SNHLY, CDR2 FYNNEI. Trimming removed 3 bases from V and 2 bases from J, with 15 bases in between. This CDR3 reads CASSEGNPPFTDTQYF. CDR3 sequence (DNA): TGTGCCAGCAGTGAGGGGAACCCGCCCTTCACAGATACGCAGTATTTT.

In this sample, this clonotype turned up a few times. The V gene is TRBV5-6, the J gene TRBJ1-6; 9 bases are shared with TRBD1. V lost 2 bases to trimming and J lost 8 bases; unmatched junction nucleotides: 8. Germline V gene lookup returns CDR1 SGHDT and CDR2 YYEEEE. This CDR3 is built from 16 residues. CDR3 region: CASSLWYTGGHSPLHF. The CDR3 DNA is TGTGCCAGCAGCTTATGGTATACAGGGGGCCATTCACCCCTCCACTTT.

CDR3 protein: CASSVASGAEAFF. The CDR3, as DNA: TGTGCCAGCAGCGTAGCCTCAGGGGCGGAAGCTTTCTTT. V and J are TRBV9 and TRBJ1-1; D is perhaps TRBD1 (6 bases). CDR3 length: 13 residues. CDR1 SGDLS and CDR2 YYNGEE come from the germline V gene. Trimming shortened V by 0 bases and J by 8 bases, and 11 bases separated the two germline ends.

The chain is built from TRBV6-5 and TRBJ2-7; TRBD2 aligns across 11 bases. Germline V gene sequence: CDR1 MNHEY, CDR2 SVGAGI. V shed 4 bases, J shed 5 bases, and the junction held 7 bases outside the gene matches. This CDR3 contains 15 residues. The CDR3 loop reads CASSSLAGGLDEQYF. In DNA form, the CDR3 reads TGTGCCAGCAGTTCTTTAGCGGGGGGGCTAGACGAGCAGTACTTC.

Only one count was recorded for this clonotype. The gene calls are TRBV30 and TRBJ2-2; D ambiguous. The V and J ends lost 7 bases and 4 bases respectively, with 16 bases between them. The germline V gene has CDR1 GTSNPN and CDR2 SVGIG (reference sequence). The CDR3 covers 14 residues. The CDR3 region has the DNA TGTGCCTCGACTGGGCAAAGGCGCACCGGGGAGCTGTTTTTT. Its protein product is CASTGQRRTGELFF.

The chain carries TRBV4-3 and TRBJ1-6; 7 bases map to TRBD1. This CDR3 is 17 amino acids long. The germline CDR1 and CDR2 sequences are LGHNA and YSLEER. J gave up 6 bases and V 0 bases, and 8 bases lay outside the gene matches. The CDR3 is CASSQDLVSGGNSPLHF. CDR3 in DNA: TGCGCCAGCAGCCAAGATCTCGTGTCAGGGGGTAATTCACCCCTCCACTTT.